This T cell receptor beta chain stems from a study of blood T cells in healthy people across ages. Findings of the study overall: Long-lived donors had more naive CD4+ cells and higher diversity than aged donors.

All donors came from Russia, were Caucasian and healthy, and spanned ages about 6 to 100. V was shortened by 0 bases and J by 1 base, with 15 bases between the two germline ends. The CDR3 has 17 amino acids. The germline CDR1 and CDR2 sequences are MGHRA and YSYEKL. As concerns this clonotype: Its antigen is still unknown.

Using a J-beta primer mix together with a sample-barcoded 5' primer, a second PCR was run for about 7 to 12 cycles. TCRdb reprocessed the 5' RACE reads via MiXCR and lists one record per CDR3 protein. The repertoire has approximately 830,000 distinct CDR3 sequences, 62% of them found once; the top ten carry 28%. The TCR sequence derives from a young man in good health. The sequencing input was blood. The chain has TRBV4-1 and TRBJ1-1; D ambiguous. The CDR3 region has the DNA TGCGCCAGCAGCCAAGAACGTCCGAAGAGGCAGAACACTGAAGCTTTCTTT. This translates into CASSQERPKRQNTEAFF.